This T cell receptor beta chain was captured in a study of blood T cell repertoires in COVID-19. Study background: The United States, Italy and Spain supplied acute and convalescent COVID-19 samples. From T cells, B-cell-depleted T cells, or PBMCs came the material, which was cDNA or gDNA.

Under the authors' procedure: How many nucleated cells were present was estimated from reference gene primer amplification. The table came from immunoSEQ multiplex PCR; TCRdb's copy has only in-frame clones and leaves some out. V and J calls and clone size come straight from that table; D and trimming were deduced from the DNA. The sample has tens of thousands of clones; about 91% are singletons. This CDR3 spans 13 amino acids. The V and J ends lost 7 bases and 3 bases respectively, with 12 bases between them. Per the germline V gene, CDR1 is SGHAT and CDR2 is FQDESV (reference sequence). This sequence joins TRBV11-1 and TRBJ1-1; D is undetermined. This TCR was sampled from a man between 65 and 80 years old with active COVID-19. Sequenced sample: peripheral blood. The DNA for the CDR3 is TGTGCCAGCAACCTAGACCCAGACACTGAAGCTTTCTTT. It yields the protein CASNLDPDTEAFF.